The rows below give T cell receptor beta chains drawn from one sample of a study of blood T cell repertoires in COVID-19. The table came from immunoSEQ multiplex PCR; TCRdb's copy has only in-frame clones and leaves some out. The profile covers around 280,000 clones, with around 87% appearing a single time and about 1.7% taken by the ten largest. Sequenced input: PBMCs or T cells enriched from blood (not recorded which). The receptors shown here come from a woman aged 18 to 35 with acute COVID-19. Each CDR3 is given with its conserved first and last residue. D genes are given only for firm matches. Clone size appears in some rows only: once, few, many, or a class for an expanded clone.

>TRBD1|.|TRBV5-1
CASSFWTGPYEQYF
>.|once|TRBV2
CASSVGGSNQPQHF
>.|.|TRBV28
CASSPLAYNEQFF
>.|.|TRBV5-1
CASSLSGGTYEQYF
>.|.|TRBV9
CASSVDREGRSPLHF
>TRBD2|.|TRBV5-4
CASSPGLAGSDEQFF
>TRBD1|.|TRBV19
CASRTRQGGNQPQHF
>.|.|TRBV19
CASSIGGLGKTQYF
>.|once|TRBV7-6
CASSPTLPGLSEQFF
>.|.|TRBV27
CASSLTPKSQPQHF
>.|.|TRBV4-3
CASSQALYEGSTEAFF
>.|.|TRBV10-1
CASSGKSFSDIQYF
>TRBD1|.|TRBV4-2
CASSQETDGTGPAWPQHF
>.|.|TRBV14
CASSQGLGGGYTF
>TRBD1|.|TRBV5-1
CASAASGQGDSPLHF
>.|.|TRBV28
CASSLSGDNNEQFF
>TRBD2|.|TRBV4-3
CASSQDPGGLAGLYNEQFF
>.|once|TRBV19
CASGGEWGNQPQHF
>TRBD1|.|TRBV3-1/TRBV3-2
CASSPRTGHGELFF
>.|.|TRBV7-6
CASSQTRFNEQFF
>.|.|TRBV27
CASTSLSGSGGELFF
>.|.|TRBV24-1
CATNRTPELFF
>TRBD2|.|TRBV5-5
CASSWGLAGEQFF
>TRBD2|.|TRBV4-1
CASSQEGLAGGRNEQFF
>TRBD2|.|TRBV9
CASSVGLAGRAGEQFF
>TRBD2|once|TRBV9
CASSDSGLAGEKQFF
>.|.|TRBV21-1
CASIRQGAKNIQYF
>TRBD2|.|TRBV5-1
CASSRSGTSQYTDTQYF
>TRBD1|.|TRBV29-1
CSVVLGQVMNTEAFF
>.|.|TRBV4-1
CASSQSPGPGIDQPQHF
>TRBD2|few|TRBV9
CASSVGVSGANFQETQYF
>.|.|TRBV7-8
CASRARAGMYEQYF
>TRBD2|.|TRBV19
CATQRLAGAGGELFF
>TRBD1|.|TRBV28
CASTKGQPYGYTF
>.|.|TRBV5-1
CASSLATGRADTQYF
>TRBD2|.|TRBV6-5
CASSYSPSGSNEQFF
>.|.|TRBV19
CASSARGSAEKLFF
>TRBD2|.|TRBV5-1
CASSFSGRAQETQYF
>TRBD2|.|TRBV4-3
CASSQGAGATYNEQFF
>.|.|TRBV4-2
CASTGVRNEQFF
>TRBD1|.|TRBV11-2
CASSRQGHSYEQYF
>TRBD1|.|TRBV7-9
CASRLTGTGLNEQFF
>.|.|TRBV18
CASSPPVGRETQYF
>.|few|TRBV7-9
CASSLYSSSEQYF
>.|.|TRBV12-2
CASRLPLRGMHEQYF
>.|.|TRBV4-1
CASSQSAGDAGNTIYF
>.|.|TRBV19
CASSIDLLTTANYGYTF
>.|once|TRBV30
CAWSVLGDSSSYNEQFF
>TRBD1|.|TRBV7-2
CASSFRDRGPYEQYF
>TRBD2|.|TRBV5-1
CASSLAGGQETQYF
>.|.|TRBV4-3
CASSQGSSSYNEQFF
>.|.|TRBV27
CASSLELIQGYGYTF
>.|.|TRBV20-1
CSASGPARSYEQYF